This entry describes one TCR beta chain. Its matching antigen is unknown. Stated treatment: around 19 received Ad26.COV2.S at low or high dose, single or two shots; several received placebo; per-sample allocation not given. The study sampled participants on day 63 after the first vaccine or placebo injection. The data derive from a study of Ad26.COV2.S vaccination and SARS-CoV-2 variants. Notes on the study in general: Total responses of T cells may have been underestimated by the analyses of TCR breadth and depth. After vaccination, reports described spike-specific CD8+ and CD4+ T cell responses as showing substantial breadth.

The CDR3 totals 15 residues. V was shortened by 0 bases and J by 3 bases, with 9 bases between the two germline ends. The germline V gene encodes CDR1 SNHLY and CDR2 FYNNEI. Method: immunoSEQ multiplex PCR; TCRdb's copy keeps in-frame clones and lacks some. The sample carries about 320,000 clones, around four fifths recorded once. The rearrangement links TRBV2 to TRBJ2-1, with D perhaps TRBD1 or TRBD2 (6 bases each). The source was peripheral blood, collected in a trial of Ad26.COV2.S vaccine versus placebo. This TCR came from a person aged 18-60 years who received the Ad26.COV2.S COVID-19 vaccine or a placebo. The CDR3 is CASSEARGGYNEQFF. In DNA, the CDR3 is TGTGCCAGCAGTGAAGCCAGGGGAGGCTACAATGAGCAGTTCTTC. The full variable domain, its missing parts supplied by reference TRBV2 and TRBJ2-1, is EPEVTQTPSHQVTQMGQEVILRCVPISNHLYFYWYRQILGQKVEFLVSFYNNEISEKSEIFDDQFSVERPDGSNFTLKIRSTKLEDSAMYFCASSEARGGYNEQFFGPGTRLTVL.